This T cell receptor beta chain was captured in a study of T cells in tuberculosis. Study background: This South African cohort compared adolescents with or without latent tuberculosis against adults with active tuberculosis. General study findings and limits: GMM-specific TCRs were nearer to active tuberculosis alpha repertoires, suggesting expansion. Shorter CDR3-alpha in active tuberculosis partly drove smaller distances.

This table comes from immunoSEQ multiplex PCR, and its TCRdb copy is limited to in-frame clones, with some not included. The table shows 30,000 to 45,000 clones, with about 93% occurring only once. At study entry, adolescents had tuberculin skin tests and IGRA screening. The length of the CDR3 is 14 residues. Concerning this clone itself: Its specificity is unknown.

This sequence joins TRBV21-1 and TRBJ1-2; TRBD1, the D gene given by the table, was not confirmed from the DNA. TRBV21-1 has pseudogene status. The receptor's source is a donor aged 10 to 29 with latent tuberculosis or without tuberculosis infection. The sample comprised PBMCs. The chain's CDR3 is CASDRTGFDYGYTF. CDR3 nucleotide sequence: TGTGCCAGCGACCGGACAGGGTTTGACTATGGCTACACCTTC.